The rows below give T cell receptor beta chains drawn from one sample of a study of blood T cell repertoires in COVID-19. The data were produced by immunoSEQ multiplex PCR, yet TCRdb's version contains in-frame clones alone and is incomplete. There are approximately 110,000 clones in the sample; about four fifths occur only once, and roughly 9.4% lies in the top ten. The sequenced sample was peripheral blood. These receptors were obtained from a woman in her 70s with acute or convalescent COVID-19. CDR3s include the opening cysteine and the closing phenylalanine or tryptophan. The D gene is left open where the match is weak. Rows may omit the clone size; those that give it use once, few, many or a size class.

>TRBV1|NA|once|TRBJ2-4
CTSSQERIAAILAKNIQYF
TGCACCAGCAGCCAAGAGAGGATAGCGGCGATACTAGCCAAAAACATTCAGTACTTC
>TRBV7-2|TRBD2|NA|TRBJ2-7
CASSARTSGSYEQYF
TGTGCCAGCAGCGCTCGGACTAGCGGATCCTACGAGCAGTACTTC
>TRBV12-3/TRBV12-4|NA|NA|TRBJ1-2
CASSPVGLRGYTF
TGTGCCAGCAGTCCCGTGGGCTTGAGAGGCTACACCTTC
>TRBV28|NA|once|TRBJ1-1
CASSFWGGGNTEAFF
TGTGCCAGCAGTTTTTGGGGGGGTGGGAACACTGAAGCTTTCTTT
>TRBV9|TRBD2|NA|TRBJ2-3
CASSPSGGGLDTQYF
TGTGCCAGCAGCCCGAGTGGGGGGGGTTTAGATACGCAGTATTTT
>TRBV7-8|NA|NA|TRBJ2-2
CASGRRPNTGELFF
TGTGCCAGCGGCAGGCGACCGAACACCGGGGAGCTGTTTTTT
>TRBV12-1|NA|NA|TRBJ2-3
CASSLIDRCANTQYF
TGTGCCAGCAGCCTTATTGACAGGTGTGCCAATACGCAGTATTTT
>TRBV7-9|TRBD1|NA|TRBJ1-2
CASSPIGTGMGANGYTF
TGTGCCAGCAGCCCGATAGGGACAGGGATGGGGGCCAATGGCTACACCTTC
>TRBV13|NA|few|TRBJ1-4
CASRAWTATNEKLFF
TGTGCCAGCAGAGCCTGGACAGCAACTAATGAAAAACTGTTTTTT
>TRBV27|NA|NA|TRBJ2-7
CASSLQPGQAYEQYF
TGTGCCAGCAGCCTCCAACCGGGACAAGCCTACGAGCAGTACTTC
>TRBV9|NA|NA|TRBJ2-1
CASSGPGGQFF
TGTGCCAGCAGCGGACCAGGTGGGCAGTTCTTC
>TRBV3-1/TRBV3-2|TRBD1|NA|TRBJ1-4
CASSQARDSLNEKLFF
TGTGCCAGCAGCCAAGCCAGGGACAGTTTGAATGAAAAACTGTTTTTT
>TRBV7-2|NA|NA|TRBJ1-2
CASRSLSNYGYTF
TGTGCCAGCCGGTCCCTTTCTAACTATGGCTACACCTTC
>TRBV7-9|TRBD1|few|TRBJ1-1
CASRGMAGGTEAFF
TGTGCCAGCAGGGGGATGGCAGGGGGCACTGAAGCTTTCTTT
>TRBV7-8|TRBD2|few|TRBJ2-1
CASSLDFMRETEGRSYNEQFF
TGTGCCAGCAGCTTAGATTTTATGCGGGAGACCGAGGGTAGGTCCTACAATGAGCAGTTCTTC
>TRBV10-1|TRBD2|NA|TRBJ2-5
CASSERAGVFVKTQYF
TGCGCCAGCAGTGAAAGGGCGGGAGTCTTTGTGAAGACCCAGTACTTC
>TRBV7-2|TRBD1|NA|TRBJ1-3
CASSPRTGGRNTIYF
TGTGCCAGCAGCCCGAGGACAGGGGGCCGAAACACCATATATTTT
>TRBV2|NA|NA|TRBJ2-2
CASTTTVGNTGELFF
TGTGCCAGTACCACCACGGTTGGGAACACCGGGGAGCTGTTTTTT
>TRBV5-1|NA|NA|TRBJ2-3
CASSWYSLASTDTQYF
TGCGCCAGCAGCTGGTACAGCCTAGCTAGCACAGATACGCAGTATTTT
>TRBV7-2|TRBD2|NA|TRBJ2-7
CASSSLAGGPYEQYF
TGTGCCAGCAGCTCGCTAGCGGGAGGGCCGTACGAGCAGTACTTC
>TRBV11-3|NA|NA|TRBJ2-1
CASSSQGSYNEQFF
TGTGCCAGCAGCTCCCAGGGGTCCTACAATGAGCAGTTCTTC
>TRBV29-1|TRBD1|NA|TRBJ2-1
CSAIPGWDRGDYEQFF
TGCAGCGCGATCCCGGGGTGGGACAGGGGTGATTATGAGCAGTTCTTC
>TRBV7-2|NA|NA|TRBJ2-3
CASSLWAGDTQYF
TGTGCCAGCAGCTTATGGGCGGGAGATACGCAGTATTTT
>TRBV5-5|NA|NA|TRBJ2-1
CASSPGRGGAYNEQFF
TGTGCCAGCAGCCCCGGACGAGGCGGGGCCTACAATGAGCAGTTCTTC
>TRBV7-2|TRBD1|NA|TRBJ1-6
CASSAGTARPLHF
TGTGCCAGCAGCGCCGGGACAGCCCGACCCCTCCACTTT
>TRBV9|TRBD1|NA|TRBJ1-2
CASSGKERDRGPSSHYGYTF
TGTGCCAGCAGCGGAAAGGAACGGGACAGGGGCCCCTCGTCCCACTATGGCTACACCTTC
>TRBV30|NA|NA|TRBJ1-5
CAWSIKAGNQPQHF
TGTGCCTGGAGTATTAAGGCGGGCAATCAGCCCCAGCATTTT
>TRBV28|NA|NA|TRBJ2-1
CASSLGGRRGEQFF
TGTGCCAGCAGTTTAGGGGGTCGGAGGGGTGAGCAGTTCTTC
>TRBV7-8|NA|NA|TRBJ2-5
CASSRGVTLQETQYF
TGTGCCAGCAGCCGAGGGGTGACATTACAAGAGACCCAGTACTTC
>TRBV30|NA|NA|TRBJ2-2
CAWRRGRYTGELFF
TGTGCCTGGCGTAGAGGGCGGTACACCGGGGAGCTGTTTTTT
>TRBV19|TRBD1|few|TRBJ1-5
CASSTGTGYQPQHF
TGTGCCAGTAGTACCGGGACAGGGTATCAGCCCCAGCATTTT
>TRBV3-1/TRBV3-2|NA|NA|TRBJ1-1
CASSQETGYMNTEAFF
TGTGCCAGCAGCCAAGAAACAGGGTACATGAACACTGAAGCTTTCTTT
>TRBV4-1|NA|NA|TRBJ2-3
CASSQESTASTDTQYF
TGCGCCAGCAGCCAAGAATCGACAGCTAGCACAGATACGCAGTATTTT